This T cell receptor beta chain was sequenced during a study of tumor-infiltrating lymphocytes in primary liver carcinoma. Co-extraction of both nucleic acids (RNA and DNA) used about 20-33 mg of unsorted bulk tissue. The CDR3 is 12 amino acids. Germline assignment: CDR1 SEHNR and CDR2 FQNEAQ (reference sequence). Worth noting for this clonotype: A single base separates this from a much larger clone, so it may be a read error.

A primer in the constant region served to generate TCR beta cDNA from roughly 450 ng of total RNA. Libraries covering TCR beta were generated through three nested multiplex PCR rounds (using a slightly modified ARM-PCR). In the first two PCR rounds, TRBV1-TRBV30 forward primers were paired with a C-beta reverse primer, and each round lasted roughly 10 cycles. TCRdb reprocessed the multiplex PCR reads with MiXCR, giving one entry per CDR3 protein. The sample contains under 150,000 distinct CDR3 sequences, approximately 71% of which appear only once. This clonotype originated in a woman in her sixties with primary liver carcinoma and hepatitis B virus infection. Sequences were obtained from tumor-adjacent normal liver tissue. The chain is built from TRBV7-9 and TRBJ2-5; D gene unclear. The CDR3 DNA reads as TGTACCAGCAGCCCACCCGTAGAGACCCAGTACTTC. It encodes CTSSPPVETQYF.